This passage covers 22 T cell receptor beta chains from one sample sequenced in a study of PD-1 blockade in classical Hodgkin lymphoma. Every one of the patients relapsed after autologous stem cell transplantation (brentuximab vedotin exposure was variable). Profiling relied on immunoSEQ multiplex PCR, and the TCRdb table lists in-frame clones only, not all of them. The table shows under 30,000 clones, with just over 70% occurring only once. This specimen was peripheral blood mononuclear cells (PBMCs), taken before the second cycle of nivolumab. All receptors derive from a human donor with classical Hodgkin lymphoma.

The chain employs TRBV5-1 and TRBJ2-2; D gene ambiguous. CDR3 length: 14 amino acids. The germline V gene has CDR1 SGHRS and CDR2 YFSETQ. The germline V and J ends were trimmed by 0 bases and 1 base, with 4 bases remaining between them. CDR3 sequence (DNA): TGCGCCAGCAGCTTGGTAGGGAACACCGGGGAGCTGTTTTTT. Protein sequence: CASSLVGNTGELFF.

The chain combines TRBV28 with TRBJ2-1; perhaps D is TRBD1 or TRBD2 (5 bases each). V lost 7 bases and J lost 6, with 22 bases in between. Germline CDR1 reads MDHEN; CDR2 reads SYDVKM. This CDR3 comprises 16 residues. CDR3 in amino acids: CASKPPGTASGNEQFF. The CDR3, as DNA: TGTGCCAGCAAGCCTCCCGGGACCGCCTCTGGCAATGAGCAGTTCTTC.

This chain joins TRBV2 and TRBJ2-5; TRBD2 might be the D (5 bases). CDR3 size: 16 residues. Germline CDR1 reads SNHLY; CDR2 reads FYNNEI. V lost 5 bases and J 1 base, leaving 17 bases between the germline ends. The CDR3 sequence: CASSSEVGSLQETQYF. As DNA, the CDR3 is TGTGCCAGCAGTTCGGAAGTAGGGAGTCTCCAAGAGACCCAGTACTTC.

The chain employs TRBV2 and TRBJ1-5, with 8 bases lining up with TRBD1. V gave up 1 base and J gave up 3 bases; unmatched junction bases: 14. This CDR3 spans 19 amino acids. Germline V gene sequence: CDR1 SNHLY, CDR2 FYNNEI. The CDR3 is CASSEEGGRTGGNNQPQHF. CDR3 DNA: TGTGCCAGCAGTGAAGAGGGGGGTCGAACAGGGGGTAACAATCAGCCCCAGCATTTT.

The chain has TRBV30 and TRBJ2-6; 8 nucleotides align to TRBD1. Germline trimming cut 8 bases from V and 3 bases from J; bases unmatched to any gene: 9. Germline values: CDR1 GTSNPN, CDR2 SVGIG (reference sequence). The CDR3 runs 15 residues. The CDR3: CAGWTGPFGANVLTF. The CDR3, as DNA: TGTGCCGGCTGGACAGGGCCCTTTGGGGCCAACGTCCTGACTTTC.

This clone showed up just a few times. The chain recombines TRBV4-2 with TRBJ1-2; 7 nucleotides align to TRBD1. With 0 bases clipped from V and 8 bases from J, the junction kept 12 bases outside the gene matches. This CDR3 region has 16 residues. Per the germline V gene, CDR1 is LGHNA and CDR2 is YNFKEQ. In DNA, the CDR3 is TGTGCCAGCAGCCAAGATATGGCAGGGGGATTGGGGGGCTACACCTTC. Its protein product is CASSQDMAGGLGGYTF.

This chain links TRBV10-1 with TRBJ2-2; 7 nucleotides align to TRBD1. CDR1 WNHNN and CDR2 SYGVQD come from the germline V gene (reference sequence). The CDR3 totals 15 residues. J was trimmed by 5 bases and V by 3 bases; bases with no gene match: 6. The CDR3, as DNA: TGCGCCAGCAGTGAATCTTCGACAGGGACCGGGGAGCTGTTTTTT. Protein sequence: CASSESSTGTGELFF.

This clone was counted a few times. The chain is built from TRBV19 and TRBJ2-1; D might be TRBD2 (6 bases). The CDR3 is 15 residues long. With 3 bases removed from V and 4 bases from J, the gap between germline ends came to 13 bases. CDR1 is LNHDA and CDR2 is SQIVND in the germline V gene (reference sequence). DNA for the CDR3: TGTGCCAGTAGTATTCAGGCTAGCGAATACAATGAGCAGTTCTTC. Its translation is CASSIQASEYNEQFF.

V gene TRBV28 combines with J gene TRBJ1-2, with D perhaps TRBD1 (5 bases). From germline, CDR1 is MDHEN and CDR2 SYDVKM. The CDR3 runs 13 residues. The V end lost 4 bases, the J end lost 5 bases, and 11 bases lay between the germline ends. The CDR3: CASSWAGHYGYTF. CDR3 in DNA: TGTGCCAGCAGTTGGGCAGGGCATTATGGCTACACCTTC.

This clone turned up a few times. Other nucleotide sequences from this sample produce the same CDR3. The CDR3 DNA is TGTGCCAGCAGGCACAGGGGGCTCTACGGCGGGGAGCCGAACACCGGGGAGCTGTTTTTT. Encoded protein: CASRHRGLYGGEPNTGELFF. This chain uses TRBV27 with TRBJ2-2; TRBD1 matches at 9 bases. J lost 0 bases, V lost 6 bases, and 17 bases had no gene match. There are 20 residues in the CDR3. Germline CDR1 MNHEY, CDR2 SMNVEV (reference sequence).

CDR3 sequence: CASSEGTSGTYNEQFF. The DNA of the CDR3 is TGTGCCAGCAGCGAAGGGACTAGCGGGACCTACAATGAGCAGTTCTTC. The chain links TRBV7-6 to TRBJ2-1; TRBD2 matches at 13 bases. Germline V CDR1 and CDR2: SGHVS, FNYEAQ. CDR3 size: 16 residues. Losses at the gene ends were 5 bases for V and 2 bases for J; bases not matched to a gene: 3. The full variable domain, in which reference TRBV7-6 and TRBJ2-1 provide the parts outside the CDR3, is GAGVSQSPRYKVTKRGQDVALRCDPISGHVSLYWYRQALGQGPEFLTYFNYEAQQDKSGLPNDRFSAERPEGSISTLTIQRTEQRDSAMYRCASSEGTSGTYNEQFFGPGTRLTVL.

This CDR3 is CASSRVHREGDGYTF. Here the CDR3 DNA reads TGTGCCAGCAGCCGCGTCCACAGGGAAGGAGACGGCTACACCTTC. The J gene is TRBJ1-2, the V gene TRBV11-2; TRBD1 is a possible D gene (6 bases). Germline V gene sequence: CDR1 SGHAT, CDR2 FQNNGV. This CDR3 spans 15 amino acids. V dropped 5 bases and J dropped 8 bases, with 21 bases sitting between them.

V gene TRBV2 combines with J gene TRBJ1-6; D is uncertain. CDR1 SNHLY and CDR2 FYNNEI come from the germline V gene. CDR3 size: 13 residues. The ends were cut back, 4 bases at V and 4 bases at J, with 5 bases in the middle. In nucleotides, the CDR3 is TGTGCCAGCAGTGGACGGTATAATTCACCCCTCCACTTT. This encodes CASSGRYNSPLHF.

The V call is TRBV9, the J call TRBJ2-3; D perhaps matches TRBD2 (5 bases). The CDR3 is made up of 15 amino acids. Germline V gene data show CDR1 as SGDLS and CDR2 as YYNGEE. V was pared by 3 bases and J by 3 bases, with 14 bases between. The CDR3, as DNA: TGTGCCAGCAGCGCGACTACTTTTGGGACAGATACGCAGTATTTT. Translated, it gives CASSATTFGTDTQYF.

This sequence joins TRBV5-5 and TRBJ2-3, with D unclear. V lost 7 bases, J lost 1 base, and 10 bases lay in between. The CDR3 consists of 13 residues. Germline assignment: CDR1 SGHKS and CDR2 YYEKEE (reference sequence). The CDR3 loop reads CASRKQGTDTQYF. CDR3 nucleotides: TGTGCCAGCCGCAAGCAGGGCACAGATACGCAGTATTTT.

This clone was detected only a few times. This chain uses TRBV10-3 with TRBJ2-7, with a weak D call TRBD1 (5 bases). Germline loops: CDR1 ENHRY, CDR2 SYGVKD. This CDR3 has 15 amino acids. V shed 2 bases and J shed 1 base, with 12 bases lying between them. Written as DNA, the CDR3 is TGTGCCATCAGTGAGCCACAGGCTTTTTCCTACGAGCAGTACTTC. Translation: CAISEPQAFSYEQYF.

The chain joins TRBV28 to TRBJ2-5; D remains unclear. CDR1 and CDR2 from the germline V gene are MDHEN and SYDVKM. V shed 6 bases and J shed 1 base, with 15 bases lying between them. The length of the CDR3 is 15 residues. The CDR3 loop is CASSPLGEGQETQYF. The CDR3 bases are TGTGCCAGCAGCCCCTTGGGCGAAGGCCAAGAGACCCAGTACTTC.

The rearrangement joins TRBV27 to TRBJ2-3; 11 positions match TRBD2. The V gene's germline CDR1 is MNHEY and CDR2 SMNVEV (reference sequence). The V segment lost 6 bases and the J segment 5 bases; nucleotides outside the gene matches: 4. The CDR3 loop spans 14 amino acids. CDR3 loop: CASSLLAGVDTQYF. In nucleotides, the CDR3 is TGTGCCAGCAGCCTACTAGCGGGAGTAGATACGCAGTATTTT.

The rearrangement joins TRBV19 to TRBJ2-1, with a tentative D call TRBD2 (6 bases). Trimming took 3 bases from V and 0 from J, leaving 21 bases between them. The CDR3 covers 19 residues. CDR1 LNHDA and CDR2 SQIVND come from the germline V gene (reference sequence). The DNA for the CDR3 is TGTGCCAGTAGTATCCGACTCCGTCGGGGGAGAGACTCCTACAATGAGCAGTTCTTC. This sequence encodes CASSIRLRRGRDSYNEQFF.

The chain employs TRBV6-5 and TRBJ2-1, with 10 bases lining up with TRBD2. CDR3 length: 16 amino acids. V dropped 0 bases and J dropped 3; count of bases not matched to a gene: 2. Germline V CDR1 and CDR2: MNHEY, SVGAGI. As DNA, the CDR3 is TGTGCCAGCAGTTACTCAGCGGGGGGGATCTACAATGAGCAGTTCTTC. Translation: CASSYSAGGIYNEQFF.

This clone was seen more than once but under ten times. V is TRBV4-1 and J is TRBJ2-1, with TRBD2 as a possible D gene (5 bases). Germline CDR1 MGHRA, CDR2 YSYEKL. This CDR3 contains 15 residues. V shed 1 base and J shed 9 bases, with 16 bases lying between them. For the CDR3, the DNA is TGCGCCAGCAGCCAAGCGGTCCTGGAGAGGGTTGAGCAGTTCTTC. Its translation: CASSQAVLERVEQFF.

The V call is TRBV25-1, the J call TRBJ2-1, with D possibly TRBD2 on 7 matching bases. Germline lookup yields CDR1 MGHDK and CDR2 SYGVNS. Trimming cost V 8 bases and J 2 bases, with 16 bases left between them. The CDR3 has 15 amino acids. CDR3 residues: CASGVEGGPYNEQFF. DNA for the CDR3: TGTGCCAGCGGGGTGGAGGGGGGGCCCTACAATGAGCAGTTCTTC.